The 11 T cell receptor beta chains in this list originate from one sample, sequenced in a study of cytomegalovirus exposure and HLA in healthy donors. Generated by immunoSEQ multiplex PCR, the TCRdb table keeps only in-frame clones and is missing some. The sample has some 250,000 clones, 90% seen once. The sequencing sample was made of PBMCs. These receptor sequences come from a woman aged 18 to 35 in good health and CMV-seronegative.

The table lists this clone with a count of one. J is TRBJ2-7 and V is TRBV21-1; TRBD2, the D gene given by the table, was not confirmed from the DNA. TRBV21-1 is designated a pseudogene. This CDR3 spans 15 amino acids. The CDR3 sequence is CASSKARDEGGEQYV. In nucleotides, the CDR3 is TGTGCCAGCAGCAAAGCGCGGGACGAGGGAGGCGAGCAGTACGTC.

This clone was seen a handful of times. The rearrangement uses TRBV30 and TRBJ1-2; TRBD1 agrees at 7 bases. The CDR3 loop spans 14 amino acids. Germline CDR1 GTSNPN, CDR2 SVGIG (reference sequence). V was pared by 2 bases and J by 2 bases, with 5 bases of the junction left unmatched. The CDR3 sequence is CAWSPPQGNYGYTF. The CDR3 nucleotides are TGTGCCTGGAGTCCTCCACAGGGGAACTATGGCTACACCTTC.

The chain combines TRBV5-1 with TRBJ2-7; 12 bases agree with TRBD1. The V gene end was trimmed by 7 bases and the J gene end by 5 bases; junction bases not matched to a gene: 10. This CDR3 is 15 amino acids long. The germline CDR1 and CDR2 sequences are SGHRS and YFSETQ. The CDR3 DNA follows: TGCGCCAGCCGCCCGGGACAGGGGGCTTTCGACGAGCAGTACGTC. Protein product: CASRPGQGAFDEQYV.

The rearrangement uses TRBV25-1 and TRBJ2-5, with TRBD2 identical over 7 bases. Germline CDR1 and CDR2: MGHDK and SYGVNS. The CDR3 has 14 residues. With V trimmed by 0 bases and J by 4 bases, 2 bases remained unmatched. The CDR3 is CASSEYKRGETQYF. Here the CDR3 DNA reads TGTGCCAGCAGTGAATATAAGCGGGGAGAGACCCAGTACTTC.

This clone was observed once. The rearrangement links TRBV9 to TRBJ1-6; D is unresolved. Germline V lookup: CDR1 SGDLS, CDR2 YYNGEE. There are 14 residues in the CDR3. The germline V and J ends were trimmed by 0 bases and 7 bases, with 8 bases remaining between them. The CDR3 DNA sequence: TGTGCCAGCAGCGTAGATAGCACCAATTCACCCCTCCACTTT. Protein: CASSVDSTNSPLHF.

The chain uses TRBV18 and TRBJ2-4; unclear D gene. The CDR3 is made up of 14 amino acids. V lost 3 bases and J lost 7, with 13 bases in between. Germline V gives CDR1 KGHSH, CDR2 LQKENI. This CDR3 is CASSPRVSENIQYF. The CDR3 DNA reads as TGTGCCAGCTCACCTCGGGTGTCGGAGAACATTCAGTACTTC.

This clone appeared once. The chain recombines TRBV5-1 with TRBJ2-7; 9 bases agree with TRBD1. This CDR3 is built from 13 residues. The germline V gene has CDR1 SGHRS and CDR2 YFSETQ. The junction had 6 bases not matched to a gene; V was cut back by 7 bases and J by 4 bases. CDR3 sequence (DNA): TGCGCCAGCTCAGGGACAGGGCTTTACGAGCAGTACGTC. As protein: CASSGTGLYEQYV.

The genes are TRBV4-3 and TRBJ2-7; TRBD2 matches at 11 bases. Trimming cost V 4 bases and J 3 bases; bases outside gene matches: 8. The CDR3 has 16 residues. CDR1 and CDR2 (germline): LGHNA, YSLEER. The CDR3 bases are TGCGCCAGCAGCCGAGAAGAAGGACTAGCGGGCTACGAGCAGTACTTC. Translation gives CASSREEGLAGYEQYF.

The J gene is TRBJ1-1, the V gene TRBV5-1; the D gene is possibly TRBD1 (6 bases). Germline assignment: CDR1 SGHRS and CDR2 YFSETQ. The CDR3 is 13 residues long. V dropped 3 bases and J dropped 7 bases, with 13 bases sitting between them. DNA of the CDR3: TGCGCCAGCAGCTCCGGGACACTGCGTGAAGCTTTCTTT. Translating gives CASSSGTLREAFF.

This clone was picked up a small number of times. The chain uses TRBV2 and TRBJ1-6; possibly TRBD1 for D (5 bases). Trimming removed 7 bases from V and 6 bases from J, with 13 bases in between. Germline V CDR1 and CDR2: SNHLY, FYNNEI. The CDR3 is made up of 14 amino acids. CDR3 residues: CASTGEGFNSPLHF. CDR3 nucleotide sequence: TGTGCCAGCACGGGGGAAGGGTTTAATTCACCCCTCCACTTT.

In DNA form, the CDR3 reads TGTGCCATCAGGTTAACAGGTTTGAACACTGAAGCTTTCTTT. It encodes CAIRLTGLNTEAFF. The chain employs TRBV10-3 and TRBJ1-1; D perhaps matches TRBD1 (5 bases). The germline V gene has CDR1 ENHRY and CDR2 SYGVKD. With 6 bases removed from V and 0 bases from J, the gap between germline ends came to 11 bases. The CDR3 sequence is 14 residues long.